This T cell receptor (beta chain) was sequenced in a study of lung T cells in sarcoidosis with Löfgren's syndrome (dated by TCRdb to about 2017). Notes on the research overall: Sarcoidosis was characterized as a granulomatous disease that is mostly pulmonary, in which CD4+ T cells accumulate in bronchoalveolar lavage fluid. The repertoire analyses concentrated on Lofgren's syndrome patients.

CDR1 and CDR2, per the germline V gene, are MNHNS and SASEGT. V loses 4 bases, J loses 2 bases, and the germline ends lie 17 bases apart. Including cysteine and phenylalanine, the CDR3 has 17 amino acids. The DNA shown is the 51-base CDR3, in frame from base 1. On the study overall, not on this receptor specifically: Compared with control subjects, Lofgren's syndrome patients reportedly showed the greatest expansion in the V gene segments TRAV12-1 and TRBV2. Multiple Lofgren's syndrome patients were reported to share TRAV12-1 and TRBV2 CDR3 motifs, a finding that suggests public CD4+ TCR repertoires. When alphabeta pairing was analyzed, TRAV12-1 tended to pair preferentially with TRBV2, and the resulting paired TCRs displayed CDR3 homology. The study only suggested recognition of a sarcoidosis-associated antigen, and the antigen remained putative and unidentified.

Sequencing took place on an Illumina MiSeq. Clones were called with MiXCR by TCRdb after fastp trimmed the public reads at Q25, and only in-frame beta chains were retained. Rows are combined by CDR3 protein, so each entry shows the most common genes and DNA. The sample yields 60,000 to 65,000 distinct CDR3 sequences; approximately 21% were counted once. Over 2% of the sample is in the top ten clones. This clonotype has a count of ten or more. Its antigen is still unknown. Base quality data are lacking; no much larger clone is found one base away. This clonotype originated in a human donor with sarcoidosis (Löfgren's syndrome or another form), or a control subject (not recorded which). The chain couples TRBV6-1 to TRBJ2-2; the D segment could be TRBD1, given 5 matching bases. Sequences were obtained from CD4+ T cells from PBMCs. CDR3 reads: CASSGRNRPTNTGELFF. DNA sequence: TGTGCCAGCAGTGGTAGAAACAGGCCCACTAACACCGGGGAGCTGTTTTTT.